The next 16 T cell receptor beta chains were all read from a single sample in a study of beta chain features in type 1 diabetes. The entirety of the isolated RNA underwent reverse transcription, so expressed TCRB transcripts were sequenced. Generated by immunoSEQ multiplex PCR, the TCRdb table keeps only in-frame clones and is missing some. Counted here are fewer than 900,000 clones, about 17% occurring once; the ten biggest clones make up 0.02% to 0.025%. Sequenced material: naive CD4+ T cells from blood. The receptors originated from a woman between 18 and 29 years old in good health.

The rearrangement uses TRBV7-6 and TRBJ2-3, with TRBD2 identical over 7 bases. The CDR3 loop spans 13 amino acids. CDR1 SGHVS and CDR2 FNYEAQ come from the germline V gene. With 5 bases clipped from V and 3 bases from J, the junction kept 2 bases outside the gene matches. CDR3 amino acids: CASSHGRTDTQYF. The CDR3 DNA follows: TGTGCCAGCAGCCACGGGAGGACAGATACGCAGTATTTT.

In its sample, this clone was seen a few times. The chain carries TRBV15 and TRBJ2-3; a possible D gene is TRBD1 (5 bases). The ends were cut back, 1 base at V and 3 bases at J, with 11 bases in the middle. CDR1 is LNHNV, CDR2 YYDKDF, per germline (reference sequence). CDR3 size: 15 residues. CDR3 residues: CATSRGRELTDTQYF. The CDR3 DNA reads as TGTGCCACCAGCAGAGGCAGGGAACTAACAGATACGCAGTATTTT.

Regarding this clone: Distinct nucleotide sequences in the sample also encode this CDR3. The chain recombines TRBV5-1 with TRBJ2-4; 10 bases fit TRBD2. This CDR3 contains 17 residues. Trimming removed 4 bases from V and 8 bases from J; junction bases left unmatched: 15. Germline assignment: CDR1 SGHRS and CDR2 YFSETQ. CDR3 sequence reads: CASSTLAGGVDADIQYF. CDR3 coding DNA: TGCGCCAGCAGCACCTTAGCGGGAGGCGTTGATGCGGACATTCAGTACTTC.

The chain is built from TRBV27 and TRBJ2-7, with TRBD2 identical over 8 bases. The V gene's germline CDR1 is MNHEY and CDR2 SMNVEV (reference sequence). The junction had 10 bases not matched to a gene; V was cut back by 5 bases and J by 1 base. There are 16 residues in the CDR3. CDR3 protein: CASSPTSGTTSYEQYF. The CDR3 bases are TGTGCCAGCAGTCCCACTAGCGGTACCACATCCTACGAGCAGTACTTC.

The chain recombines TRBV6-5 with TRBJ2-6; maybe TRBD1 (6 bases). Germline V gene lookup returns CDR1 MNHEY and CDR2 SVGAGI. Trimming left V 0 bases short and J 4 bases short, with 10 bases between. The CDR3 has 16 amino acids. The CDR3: CASSYSVGAGANVLTF. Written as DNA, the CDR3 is TGTGCCAGCAGTTACTCTGTGGGGGCGGGGGCCAACGTCCTGACTTTC.

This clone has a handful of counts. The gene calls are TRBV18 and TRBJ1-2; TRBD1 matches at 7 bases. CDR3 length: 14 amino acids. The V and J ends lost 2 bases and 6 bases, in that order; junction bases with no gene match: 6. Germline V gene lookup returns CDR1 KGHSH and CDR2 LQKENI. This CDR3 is CASSPVTGFDGYTF. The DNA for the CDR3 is TGTGCCAGCTCACCAGTGACAGGGTTTGATGGCTACACCTTC.

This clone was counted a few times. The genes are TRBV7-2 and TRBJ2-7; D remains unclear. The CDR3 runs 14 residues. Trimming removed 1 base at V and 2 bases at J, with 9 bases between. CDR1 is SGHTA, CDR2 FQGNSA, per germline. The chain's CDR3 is CASSLGTVTYEQYF. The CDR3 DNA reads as TGTGCCAGCAGCTTAGGGACCGTGACCTACGAGCAGTACTTC.

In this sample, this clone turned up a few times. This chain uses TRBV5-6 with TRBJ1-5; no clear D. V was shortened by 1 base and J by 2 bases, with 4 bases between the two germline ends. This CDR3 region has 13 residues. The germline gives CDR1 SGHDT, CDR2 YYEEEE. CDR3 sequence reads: CASSLYGNQPQHF. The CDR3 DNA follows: TGTGCCAGCAGCTTGTACGGCAATCAGCCCCAGCATTTT.

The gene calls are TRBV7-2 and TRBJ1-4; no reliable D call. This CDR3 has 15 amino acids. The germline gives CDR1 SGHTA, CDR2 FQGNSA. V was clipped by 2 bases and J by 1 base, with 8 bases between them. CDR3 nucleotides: TGTGCCAGCAGCTTAATGGGGTTAACTAATGAAAAACTGTTTTTT. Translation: CASSLMGLTNEKLFF.

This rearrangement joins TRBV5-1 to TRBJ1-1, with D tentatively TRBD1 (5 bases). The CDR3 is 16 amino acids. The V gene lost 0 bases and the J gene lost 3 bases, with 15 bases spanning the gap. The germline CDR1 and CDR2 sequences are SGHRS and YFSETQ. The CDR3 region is CASSLVNEGHYTEAFF. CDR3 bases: TGCGCCAGCAGCTTGGTTAACGAGGGGCACTACACTGAAGCTTTCTTT.

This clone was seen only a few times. The CDR3 reads CASSPSGSEKLFF. CDR3 nucleotide sequence: TGTGCCAGCTCACCAAGTGGTAGTGAAAAACTGTTTTTT. The chain combines TRBV18 with TRBJ1-4; the D is unclear. Germline assignment: CDR1 KGHSH and CDR2 LQKENI. V was clipped by 2 bases and J by 7 bases, with 8 bases between them. The CDR3 consists of 13 residues.

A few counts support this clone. The CDR3 nucleotides are TGCAGCGTTGATCTGATGAACACTGAAGCTTTCTTT. Translating gives CSVDLMNTEAFF. V and J are TRBV29-1 and TRBJ1-1; D gene uncertain. CDR3 length: 12 amino acids. Trimming removed 3 bases from V and 0 bases from J, with 5 bases in between. Germline V gives CDR1 SQVTM, CDR2 ANQGSEA. Together with reference TRBV29-1 and TRBJ1-1, the CDR3 gives the full variable domain: SAVISQKPSRDICQRGTSLTIQCQVDSQVTMMFWYRQQPGQSLTLIATANQGSEATYESGFVIDKFPISRPNLTFSTLTVSNMSPEDSSIYLCSVDLMNTEAFFGQGTRLTVV.

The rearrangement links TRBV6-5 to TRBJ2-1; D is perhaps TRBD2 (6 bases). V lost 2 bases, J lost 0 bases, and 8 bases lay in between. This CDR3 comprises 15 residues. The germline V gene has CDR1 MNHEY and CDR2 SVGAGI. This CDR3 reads CASSYGSGSYNEQFF. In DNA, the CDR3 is TGTGCCAGCAGTTACGGTAGCGGCTCCTACAATGAGCAGTTCTTC.

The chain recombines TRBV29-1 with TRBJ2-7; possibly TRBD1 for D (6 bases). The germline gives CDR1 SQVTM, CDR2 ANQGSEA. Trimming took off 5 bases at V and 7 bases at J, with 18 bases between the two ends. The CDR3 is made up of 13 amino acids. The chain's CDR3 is CSVCRTVNGEQYF. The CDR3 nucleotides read TGCAGCGTTTGCAGGACAGTGAATGGGGAGCAGTACTTC.

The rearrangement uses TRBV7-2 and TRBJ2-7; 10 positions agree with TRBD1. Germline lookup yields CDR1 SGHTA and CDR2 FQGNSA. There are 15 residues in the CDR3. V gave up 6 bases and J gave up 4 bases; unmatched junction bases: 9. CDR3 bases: TGTGCCAGCAGTTCCCGACAGGGGGCCGCTTACGAGCAGTACTTC. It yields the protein CASSSRQGAAYEQYF.

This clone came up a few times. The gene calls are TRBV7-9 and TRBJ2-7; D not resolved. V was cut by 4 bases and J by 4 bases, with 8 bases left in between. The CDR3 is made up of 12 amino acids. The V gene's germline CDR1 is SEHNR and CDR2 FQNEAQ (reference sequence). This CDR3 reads CASSSNLYEQYF. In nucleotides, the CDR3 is TGTGCCAGCAGCTCTAACCTGTACGAGCAGTACTTC.